The clone carrying this T cell receptor beta chain was seen a few times. No antigen is known for it. The data were taken from a study of blood T cells in healthy people across ages. A second PCR, run for roughly 7 to 12 cycles, used a sample-barcoded 5' primer plus a J-beta primer mix. Template switching added a 12-random-nucleotide identifier to every cDNA molecule. The yield of each sample was at least 3 million CDR3-containing paired-end reads. TCRdb re-called the 5' RACE reads with MiXCR, one entry per CDR3 protein. Of over a million distinct CDR3 sequences in the sample, over 35% were seen once. The germline V gene encodes CDR1 DFQATT and CDR2 SNEGSKA (reference sequence). This CDR3 is 14 amino acids long. Trimming cost V 3 bases and J 1 base, with 12 bases left between them. Study-wide results and limits: Per million T cells, TCR beta diversity dropped about linearly as age rose.

The TCR comes from a woman aged 55-69 years in good health. The chain uses TRBV20-1 and TRBJ1-2; no firm D call. Sequenced input: blood. CDR3 amino acids: CSASRRTLNYGYTF. CDR3 in DNA: TGCAGTGCTAGCAGGCGAACCCTTAACTATGGCTACACCTTC.